This is a list of T cell receptor beta chains from one sample in a study of cytomegalovirus exposure and HLA in healthy donors. Measured with immunoSEQ multiplex PCR; TCRdb has only the in-frame clones, and not every one. The table records 75,000 or so clones, 66% of them present only once. The sequenced sample consisted of PBMCs. All receptors derive from a man between 35 and 55 years old in good health and CMV-seropositive. CDR3s include the opening cysteine and the closing phenylalanine or tryptophan. D genes are given only for firm matches. Where a row states a size, it is once, few, many or the class of an expanded clone; other rows omit it.

CDR3nt	CDR3aa	abundance	v_gene	j_gene	d_gene	len
TGTGCCAGCTCACCAGGCAGGGAGGGAGGCTACACCTTC	CASSPGREGGYTF	-	TRBV18	TRBJ1-2	-	13
TGTGCCAGTATCTACAAGCAGAAGGGGGCATACGAGCAGTACTTC	CASIYKQKGAYEQYF	once	TRBV11-3	TRBJ2-7	TRBD1	15
TGTGCCCTCCGATCCCCGGGGAACACTGAAGCTTTCTTT	CALRSPGNTEAFF	-	TRBV12-2	TRBJ1-1	-	13
TGTGCCAGCAGCGTAGGGGAGCGTCCCGAGCAGTACTTC	CASSVGERPEQYF	-	TRBV9	TRBJ2-7	-	13
TGTGCCTGGAGTTCCACAGTGAGCTACGAGCAGTACTTC	CAWSSTVSYEQYF	-	TRBV30	TRBJ2-7	-	13
TGTGCCAGCAGCTTAGATTCGGACAGGGGGGCTTACTCCTATAATTCACCCCTCCACTTT	CASSLDSDRGAYSYNSPLHF	-	TRBV11-2	TRBJ1-6	TRBD1	20
TGTGCCAGTAGCCAGAGGCACAGGGCGGCCTACGAGCAGTACTTC	CASSQRHRAAYEQYF	few	TRBV11-3	TRBJ2-7	-	15
TGTGCCAGCAGTTTGAGGGGGAGTGGGACCTCCTACGAGCAGTACTTC	CASSLRGSGTSYEQYF	-	TRBV27	TRBJ2-7	-	16
TGTGCCAGCAGTGAATTTATATCGCGTAATTTCCTGAACACCGGGGAGCTGTTTTTT	CASSEFISRNFLNTGELFF	-	TRBV6-1	TRBJ2-2	-	19
TGCGCCAGCAGTTCTAGTGATCACGAGCAGTACTTC	CASSSSDHEQYF	once	TRBV10-1	TRBJ2-7	-	12
TGTGCCTGGAGTCCGGGACAGGGGGTTCAGCCCCAGCATTTT	CAWSPGQGVQPQHF	few	TRBV30	TRBJ1-5	TRBD1	14
TGTGCCAGCACGGACAGGAACACTGAAGCTTTCTTT	CASTDRNTEAFF	-	TRBV7-6	TRBJ1-1	-	12
TGTGCCAGCAGCTCGGGGGGGGCCCAAACTAATGAAAAACTGTTTTTT	CASSSGGAQTNEKLFF	few	TRBV9	TRBJ1-4	-	16
TGTGCCAGCAGCGTAGCTACAGGGGGCAGTGAAAAACTGTTTTTT	CASSVATGGSEKLFF	-	TRBV9	TRBJ1-4	TRBD1	15
TGTGCCAGTAGTATCGGACAGGAGAATTCACCCCTCCACTTT	CASSIGQENSPLHF	-	TRBV19	TRBJ1-6	TRBD1	14
TGTGCCAGCAGTGAAAAATCCCTAGCCAAAAACATTCAGTACTTC	CASSEKSLAKNIQYF	few	TRBV6-1	TRBJ2-4	-	15
TGTGCCAGTAGCCCACCGCAGCGCTATGGCTACACCTTC	CASSPPQRYGYTF	-	TRBV19	TRBJ1-2	-	13
TGTGCCAGCAGCAGGACAGTTAATCAGCCCCAGCATTTT	CASSRTVNQPQHF	-	TRBV7-2	TRBJ1-5	-	13
TGCGCCAGCAGCCAGGAGTACTACTATGGCTACACCTTC	CASSQEYYYGYTF	few	TRBV4-1	TRBJ1-2	-	13
TGTGCCAGCAGCTCACGGACTAGCGGGGGGGCCATGGGTACCGGGGAGCTGTTTTTT	CASSSRTSGGAMGTGELFF	-	TRBV11-2	TRBJ2-2	TRBD2	19
TGTGCCAGCAGTGAAGCTAGCGGAGGGTTTGAGAGCAATCAGCCCCAGCATTTT	CASSEASGGFESNQPQHF	-	TRBV6-1	TRBJ1-5	-	18
TGTGCCAGCAGACAGGGGGCAGTCGAGCAGTACTTC	CASRQGAVEQYF	-	TRBV2	TRBJ2-7	TRBD1	12
TGTGCCAGCAGTGCCGGACAGACCGACCCGACCTCCTACGAGCAGTACTTC	CASSAGQTDPTSYEQYF	-	TRBV6-1	TRBJ2-7	-	17
TGTGCCATCCCGGGACTAGAATACAATGAGCAGTTCTTC	CAIPGLEYNEQFF	few	TRBV6-1	TRBJ2-1	TRBD2	13
TGTGCCAGCAGTTACGACAGGGGCGATACGCAGTATTTT	CASSYDRGDTQYF	-	TRBV6-5	TRBJ2-3	TRBD1	13